This paragraph covers one T cell receptor (beta chain) sequence. There is no known antigen for this receptor. Qualities for individual bases were not recorded, and no much larger clone is one base off. These data belong to a study of CD8 T cells in Susac syndrome (dated by TCRdb to about 2019). Describing the broader study: Repertoire sequencing was used to test whether CD8+ T cell activation and differentiation in Susac syndrome was antigen driven. The study compared CD8+ T cell repertoire clonality among 12 healthy donors, around 14 Susac syndrome patients and 15 or so multiple sclerosis patients. Paper-wide results and their limitations: The number of individuals in the TCR sequencing and HLA analysis was acknowledged as relatively small.

The germline V gene yields MNHEY for CDR1 and SVGEGT for CDR2. The CDR3, cysteine through phenylalanine, is 14 amino acids long. The read is trimmed to its CDR3 DNA, 42 bases read in frame from base 1. Compared with germline, V lacks 4 bases and J lacks 10 bases; bases without a gene match: 7. RNA was extracted with the RNeasy kit and roughly 0.45 to 1 ug was reverse transcribed using random hexamers. TCR beta CDR3 regions were amplified with the immunoSEQ multiplex PCR assay covering 54 Vbeta and 13 Jbeta segments. PCR amplification bias was corrected by using a synthetic template baseline for primer optimization and computational correction. As for the original processing: Reads were annotated to V, D and J genes according to IMGT and were analyzed with immunoSEQ Analyzer, with only productive sequences retained. To calculate clonality, Shannon entropy was normalized by log2 of the number of productive unique sequences and then subtracted from one. Public and private clones were assessed among the 100 most prevalent clones of each patient and control. Susac-specific clones were defined as absent from healthy and MS cohorts, 1052 published viral clones and other ImmuneACCESS disease sequences. TCRdb reprocessed the public reads (quality trimming at Q25 with fastp, clone calling with MiXCR) and kept in-frame beta chains. Each CDR3 protein appears once, grouped with its most common genes and DNA. The authors' filters were not applied to this entry. The sample contains almost 450,000 distinct CDR3 sequences, 85% to 90% of them found a single time. The top ten hold about 0.12% of the sample.

Peripheral blood CD8+ and CD4+ T cells from healthy donors, Susac syndrome patients and multiple sclerosis patients were profiled using high-throughput TCR beta sequencing. The multiple sclerosis controls were treatment-naive patients whose relapsing-remitting disease, either stable or active, fulfilled the revised McDonald criteria. Bulk CD8+ and CD4+ T cells were purified by magnetic negative isolation, while CD8+ TEMRA cells were enriched using FACS. Blood was collected in EDTA tubes and processed within 24 hours, with PBMCs isolated through density gradient centrifugation. PBMCs destined for TCR sequencing were cryopreserved in liquid nitrogen and later thawed in a 37 °C water bath. A purity of at least 90% was achieved for sorted or isolated CD4+, CD8+ and CD8+ TEMRA cells.

The sequencing input was CD8+ T cells from PBMCs. The sequence is built from TRBV6-2 or TRBV6-3 and TRBJ1-6, with TRBD1 identical over 7 junction bases. The receptor was isolated from a human donor with multiple sclerosis. The CDR3 corresponds to CASSSRDSHSPLHF. The bases are TGTGCCAGCAGTTCCCGGGACAGCCACTCACCCCTCCACTTT.